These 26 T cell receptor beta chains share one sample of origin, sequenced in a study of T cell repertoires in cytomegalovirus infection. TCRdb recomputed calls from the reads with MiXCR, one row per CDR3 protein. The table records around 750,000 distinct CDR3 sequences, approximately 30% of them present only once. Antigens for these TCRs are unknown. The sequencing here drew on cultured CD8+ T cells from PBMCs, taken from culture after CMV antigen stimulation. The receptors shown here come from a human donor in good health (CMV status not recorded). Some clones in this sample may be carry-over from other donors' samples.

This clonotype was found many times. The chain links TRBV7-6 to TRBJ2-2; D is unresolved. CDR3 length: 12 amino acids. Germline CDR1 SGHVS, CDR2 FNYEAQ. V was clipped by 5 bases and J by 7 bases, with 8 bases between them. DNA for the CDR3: TGTGCCAGCAGCGTAGGAATCGGGGAGCTGTTTTTT. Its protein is CASSVGIGELFF.

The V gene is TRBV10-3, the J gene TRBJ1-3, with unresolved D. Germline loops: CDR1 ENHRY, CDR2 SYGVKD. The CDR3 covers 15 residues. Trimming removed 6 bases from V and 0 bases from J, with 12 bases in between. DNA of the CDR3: TGTGCCATCAGGAAAGGAGAACCCTCTGGAAACACCATATATTTT. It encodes CAIRKGEPSGNTIYF.

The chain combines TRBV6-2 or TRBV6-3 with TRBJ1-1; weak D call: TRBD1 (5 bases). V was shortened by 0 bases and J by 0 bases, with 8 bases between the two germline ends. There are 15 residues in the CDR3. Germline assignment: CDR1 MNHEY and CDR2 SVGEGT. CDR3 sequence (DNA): TGTGCCAGCAGTTACTCTGGGGGGGTGAACACTGAAGCTTTCTTT. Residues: CASSYSGGVNTEAFF.

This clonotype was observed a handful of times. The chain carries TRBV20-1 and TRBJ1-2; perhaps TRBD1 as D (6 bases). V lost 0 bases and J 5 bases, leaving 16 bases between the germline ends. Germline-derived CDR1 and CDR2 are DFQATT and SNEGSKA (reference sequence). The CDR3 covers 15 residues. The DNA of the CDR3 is TGCAGTGCTAGAGATAGTCCCGGGACAACTTATGGCTACACCTTC. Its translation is CSARDSPGTTYGYTF.

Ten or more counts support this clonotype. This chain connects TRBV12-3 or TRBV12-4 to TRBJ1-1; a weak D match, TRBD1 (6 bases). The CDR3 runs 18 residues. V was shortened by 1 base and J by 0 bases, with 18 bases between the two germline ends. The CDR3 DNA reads TGTGCCAGCAGTTTAGACACCCCGGGACACCTTATGAACACTGAAGCTTTCTTT. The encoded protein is CASSLDTPGHLMNTEAFF.

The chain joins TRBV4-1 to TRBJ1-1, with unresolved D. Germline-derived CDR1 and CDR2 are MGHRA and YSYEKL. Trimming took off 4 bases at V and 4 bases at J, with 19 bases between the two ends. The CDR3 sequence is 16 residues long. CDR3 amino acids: CASSPLMVDLGTEAFF. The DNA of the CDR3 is TGCGCCAGCAGCCCACTAATGGTTGATCTGGGCACTGAAGCTTTCTTT.

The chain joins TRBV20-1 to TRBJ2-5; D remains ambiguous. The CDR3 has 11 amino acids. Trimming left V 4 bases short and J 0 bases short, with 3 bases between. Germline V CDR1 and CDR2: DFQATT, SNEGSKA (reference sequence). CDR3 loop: CSATHQETQYF. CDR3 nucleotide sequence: TGCAGTGCTACCCACCAAGAGACCCAGTACTTC.

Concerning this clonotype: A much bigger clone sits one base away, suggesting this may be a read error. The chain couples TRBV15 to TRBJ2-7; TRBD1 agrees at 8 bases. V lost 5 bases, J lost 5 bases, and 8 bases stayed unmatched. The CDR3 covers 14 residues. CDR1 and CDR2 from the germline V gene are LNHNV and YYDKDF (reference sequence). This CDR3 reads CATSLDRGVDEQYF. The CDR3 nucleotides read TGTGCCACCAGCCTTGACAGGGGCGTCGACGAGCAGTACTTC.

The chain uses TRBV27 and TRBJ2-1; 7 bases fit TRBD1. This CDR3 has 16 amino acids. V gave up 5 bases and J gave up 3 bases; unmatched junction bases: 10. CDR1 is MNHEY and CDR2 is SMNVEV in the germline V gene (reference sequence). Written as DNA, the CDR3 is TGTGCCAGCAGTCCCCGGGACAGCGAGAACTACAATGAGCAGTTCTTC. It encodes CASSPRDSENYNEQFF.

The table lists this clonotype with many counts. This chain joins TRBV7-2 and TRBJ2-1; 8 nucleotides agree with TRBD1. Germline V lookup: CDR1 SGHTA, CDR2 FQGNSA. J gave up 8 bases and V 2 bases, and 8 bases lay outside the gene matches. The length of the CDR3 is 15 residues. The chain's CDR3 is CASSLITRGLHEQFF. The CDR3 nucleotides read TGTGCCAGCAGCTTAATAACCAGGGGGCTTCATGAGCAGTTCTTC.

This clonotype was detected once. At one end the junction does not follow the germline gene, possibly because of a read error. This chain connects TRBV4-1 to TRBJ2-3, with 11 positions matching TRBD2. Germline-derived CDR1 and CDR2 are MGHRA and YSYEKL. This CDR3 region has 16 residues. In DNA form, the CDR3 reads TGCGCCAGCAGCCCAATAGCGGGGGGGGTGACAGATACGCAGTATTTC. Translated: CASSPIAGGVTDTQYF.

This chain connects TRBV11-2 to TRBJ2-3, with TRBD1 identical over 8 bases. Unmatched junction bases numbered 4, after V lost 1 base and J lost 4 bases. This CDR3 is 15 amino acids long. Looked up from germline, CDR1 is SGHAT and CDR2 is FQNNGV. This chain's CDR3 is CASSLGDRSADTQYF. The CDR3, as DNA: TGTGCCAGCAGCTTAGGGGACAGGTCCGCAGATACGCAGTATTTT.

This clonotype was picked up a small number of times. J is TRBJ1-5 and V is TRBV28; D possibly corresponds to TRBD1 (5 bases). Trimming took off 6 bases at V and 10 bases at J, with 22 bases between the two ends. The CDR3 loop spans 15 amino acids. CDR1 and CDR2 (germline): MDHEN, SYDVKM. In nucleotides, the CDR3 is TGTGCCAGCAGCCCCCCCCGGGGCCCATTACTCCCCCAGCATTTT. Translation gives CASSPPRGPLLPQHF.

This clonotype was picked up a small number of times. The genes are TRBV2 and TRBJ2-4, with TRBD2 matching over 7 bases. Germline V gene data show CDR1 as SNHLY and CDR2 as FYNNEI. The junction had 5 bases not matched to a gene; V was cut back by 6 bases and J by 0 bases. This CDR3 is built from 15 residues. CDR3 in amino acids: CASRTSDIAKNIQYF. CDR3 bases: TGTGCCAGCAGAACTAGCGATATAGCCAAAAACATTCAGTACTTC.

CDR3: CASSARALFDTQYF. In DNA, the CDR3 is TGTGCCAGCAGCGCTCGGGCCCTCTTTGATACGCAGTATTTT. The chain links TRBV5-8 to TRBJ2-3, with D hard to call. Germline V gene data show CDR1 as SGHTS and CDR2 as YDEGEE. Trimming pared 4 bases from V and 6 bases from J, leaving 15 bases between. The CDR3 sequence is 14 residues long.

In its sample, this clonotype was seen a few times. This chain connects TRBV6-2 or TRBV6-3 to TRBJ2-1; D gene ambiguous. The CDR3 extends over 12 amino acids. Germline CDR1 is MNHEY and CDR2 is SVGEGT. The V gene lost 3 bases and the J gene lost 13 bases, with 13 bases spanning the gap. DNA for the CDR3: TGTGCCAGCAGTTATGCCCAGGCTCTACAGTTCTTC. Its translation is CASSYAQALQFF.

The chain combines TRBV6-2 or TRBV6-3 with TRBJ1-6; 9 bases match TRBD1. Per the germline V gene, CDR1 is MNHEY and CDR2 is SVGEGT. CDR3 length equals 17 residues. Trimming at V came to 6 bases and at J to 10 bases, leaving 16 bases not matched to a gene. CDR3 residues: CASRHFLGQGNGSPLHF. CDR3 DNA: TGTGCCAGCAGACACTTTCTTGGACAGGGGAACGGGTCACCCCTCCACTTT.

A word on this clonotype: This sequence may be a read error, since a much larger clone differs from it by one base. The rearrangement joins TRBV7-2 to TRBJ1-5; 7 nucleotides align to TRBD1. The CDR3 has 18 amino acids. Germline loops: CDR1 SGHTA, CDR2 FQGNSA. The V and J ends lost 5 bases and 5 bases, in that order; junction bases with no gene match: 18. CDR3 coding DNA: TGTGCCAGCAGCCCCACCCCCCACGGCAGGGGGTCGGATCAGCCCCAGCATTTT. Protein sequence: CASSPTPHGRGSDQPQHF.

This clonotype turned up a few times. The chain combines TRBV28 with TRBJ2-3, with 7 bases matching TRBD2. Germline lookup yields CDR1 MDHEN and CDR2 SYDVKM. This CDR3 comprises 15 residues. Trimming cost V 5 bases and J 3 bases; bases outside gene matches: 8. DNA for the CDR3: TGTGCCAGCAGTAGGGACGGGGGGAGGACAGATACGCAGTATTTT. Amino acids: CASSRDGGRTDTQYF.

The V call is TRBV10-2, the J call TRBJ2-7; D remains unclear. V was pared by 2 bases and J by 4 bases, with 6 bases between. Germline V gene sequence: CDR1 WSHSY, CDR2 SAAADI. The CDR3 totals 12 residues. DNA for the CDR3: TGCGCCAGCAGTGAGATGGGTTACGAGCAGTACGTC. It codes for CASSEMGYEQYV.

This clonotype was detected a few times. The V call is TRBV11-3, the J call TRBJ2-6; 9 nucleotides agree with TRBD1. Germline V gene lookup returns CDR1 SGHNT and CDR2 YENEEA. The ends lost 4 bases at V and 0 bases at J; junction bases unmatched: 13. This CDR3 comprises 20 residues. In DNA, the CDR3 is TGTGCCAGCAGCTCCACTCCCGGGACAGGGTCCTTCTCTGGGGCCAACGTCCTGACTTTC. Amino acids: CASSSTPGTGSFSGANVLTF.

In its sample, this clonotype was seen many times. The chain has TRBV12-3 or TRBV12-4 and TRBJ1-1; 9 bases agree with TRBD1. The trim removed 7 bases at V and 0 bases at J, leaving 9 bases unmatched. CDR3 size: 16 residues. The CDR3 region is CASTPGTGPLNTEAFF. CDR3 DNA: TGTGCCAGCACCCCCGGGACAGGGCCTTTGAACACTGAAGCTTTCTTT.

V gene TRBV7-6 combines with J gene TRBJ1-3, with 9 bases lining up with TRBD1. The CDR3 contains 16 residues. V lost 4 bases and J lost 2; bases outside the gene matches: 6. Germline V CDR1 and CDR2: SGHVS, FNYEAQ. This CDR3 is CASSSRDRDPGNTIYF. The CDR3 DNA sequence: TGTGCCAGCAGCTCCCGGGACAGGGACCCTGGAAACACCATATATTTT. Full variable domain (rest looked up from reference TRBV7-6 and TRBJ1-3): GAGVSQSPRYKVTKRGQDVALRCDPISGHVSLYWYRQALGQGPEFLTYFNYEAQQDKSGLPNDRFSAERPEGSISTLTIQRTEQRDSAMYRCASSSRDRDPGNTIYFGEGSWLTVV.

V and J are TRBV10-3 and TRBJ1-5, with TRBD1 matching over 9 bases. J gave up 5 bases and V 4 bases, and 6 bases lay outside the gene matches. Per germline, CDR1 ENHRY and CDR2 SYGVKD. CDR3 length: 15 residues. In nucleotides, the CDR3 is TGTGCCATCAGTGGGGGGACAGGGAGCGATCAGCCCCAGCATTTT. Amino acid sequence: CAISGGTGSDQPQHF.

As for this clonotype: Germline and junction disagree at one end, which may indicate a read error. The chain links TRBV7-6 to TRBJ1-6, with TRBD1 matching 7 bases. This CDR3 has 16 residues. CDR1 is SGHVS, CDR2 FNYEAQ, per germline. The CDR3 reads CASSLEGQTYNSLLHF. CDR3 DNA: TGTGCCAGCAGCCTAGAGGGACAGACGTATAATTCACTCCTCCACTTT.

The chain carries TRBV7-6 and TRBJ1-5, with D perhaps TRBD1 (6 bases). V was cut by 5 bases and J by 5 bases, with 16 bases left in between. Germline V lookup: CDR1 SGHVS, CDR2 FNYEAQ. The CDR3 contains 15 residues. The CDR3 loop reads CASSQGRGRDQPQHF. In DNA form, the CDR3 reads TGTGCCAGCAGCCAGGGGCGGGGTCGGGATCAGCCCCAGCATTTT.